This passage covers 6 T cell receptor beta chains from one sample sequenced in a study of T cell repertoires in cytomegalovirus infection (dated 2019 in TCRdb). TCRdb lists the instrument as Illumina HiSeq 1500. The public reads were reprocessed in TCRdb via fastp at Q25 and MiXCR, keeping in-frame beta chains. CDR3 protein duplicates are merged, each entry listing the most common genes and DNA. Counted in this sample were some 300,000 distinct CDR3 sequences; about 9.1% of them appeared once. The ten top clones hold 2.5% of the sample. Material for sequencing was PBMCs. All receptors derive from a human donor in good health (CMV status not recorded). Some clones in this sample may be carry-over from other donors' samples.

This clonotype was found many times. J is TRBJ1-1 and V is TRBV28; TRBD1 is a possible D gene (5 bases). V lost 4 bases, J lost 3 bases, and 15 bases lay in between. Germline CDR1 and CDR2: MDHEN and SYDVKM. The CDR3 sequence is 15 residues long. CDR3: CASSSWGRVDTEAFF. CDR3 sequence (DNA): TGTGCCAGCAGTTCCTGGGGACGGGTGGACACTGAAGCTTTCTTT.

This clonotype was seen repeatedly, ten times or more. V and J are TRBV19 and TRBJ1-2, with 9 bases identical to TRBD1. The CDR3 is 16 amino acids. Germline V gene lookup returns CDR1 LNHDA and CDR2 SQIVND (reference sequence). J gave up 3 bases and V 5 bases, and 10 bases lay outside the gene matches. The CDR3 sequence is CASSPPGQGRHYGYTF. The CDR3 region has the DNA TGTGCCAGTAGTCCCCCTGGACAGGGGCGACACTATGGCTACACCTTC.

This clonotype was seen repeatedly, ten times or more. V usage is TRBV11-1 and J usage is TRBJ2-1; perhaps TRBD2 as D (5 bases). The CDR3 sequence is 14 residues long. V lost 5 bases and J lost 3, with 11 bases in between. Germline CDR1 SGHAT, CDR2 FQDESV (reference sequence). As DNA, the CDR3 is TGTGCCAGCAGCCGGACTGAGAACTACAATGAGCAGTTCTTC. It yields the protein CASSRTENYNEQFF.

This clonotype was seen a handful of times. This chain's CDR3 is CASSPTGTTYEQYV. Here the CDR3 DNA reads TGTGCCAGCAGTCCAACCGGGACAACCTACGAGCAGTACGTC. This chain joins TRBV12-3 or TRBV12-4 and TRBJ2-7; possible D gene TRBD1, 6 bases. The CDR3 totals 14 residues. V was cut by 5 bases and J by 2 bases, with 13 bases left in between.

The rearrangement uses TRBV9 and TRBJ2-1, with D possibly TRBD1 on 5 matching bases. This CDR3 is built from 15 residues. The V gene lost 3 bases and the J gene lost 2 bases, with 12 bases spanning the gap. Germline V gene sequence: CDR1 SGDLS, CDR2 YYNGEE. DNA for the CDR3: TGTGCCAGCAGCGCTTCAGGGTCCCCCTACAATGAGCAGTTCTTC. As protein: CASSASGSPYNEQFF.

The sample holds many counts of this clonotype. This rearrangement joins TRBV10-3 to TRBJ1-2, with D unclear. The CDR3 length is 18 residues. CDR1 and CDR2 from the germline V gene are ENHRY and SYGVKD. The V and J ends lost 2 bases and 8 bases respectively, with 27 bases between them. The CDR3 here is CAISETYDILNYGQGYTF. For the CDR3, the DNA is TGTGCCATCAGTGAGACCTACGATATTCTAAACTATGGTCAAGGCTACACCTTC.